These 16 T cell receptor beta chains share one sample of origin, sequenced in a study of T cell responses to AZD1222 COVID-19 vaccine. The data were produced by immunoSEQ multiplex PCR, yet TCRdb's version contains in-frame clones alone and is incomplete. This table holds fewer than 150,000 clones, roughly 90% found once. Sequences were derived from peripheral blood, sampled 28 days after the second AZD1222 dose. Receptors were obtained from an adult who received the AZD1222 COVID-19 vaccine.

J is TRBJ1-2 and V is TRBV7-8; TRBD1 matches 7 bases. Looked up from germline, CDR1 is SGHVS and CDR2 is FQNEAQ. This CDR3 contains 14 residues. After removal of 2 bases from V and 2 bases from J, the junction contained 2 bases not matched to a gene. CDR3 DNA sequence: TGTGCCAGCAGCTTACCGGACAGGAACTATGGCTACACCTTC. It translates to CASSLPDRNYGYTF.

The sample holds one count of this clone. This chain links TRBV6-1 with TRBJ1-6, with no clear D. The CDR3 is made up of 16 amino acids. V lost 3 bases and J lost 5, with 14 bases in between. Looked up from germline, CDR1 is MNHNS and CDR2 is SASEGT. The CDR3 DNA reads TGTGCCAGCAGTGAGATCTTCGGACCCGATAATTCACCCCTCCACTTT. Translated: CASSEIFGPDNSPLHF.

This clone was seen a handful of times. The genes are TRBV11-2 and TRBJ2-2; D call uncertain. The CDR3 is 13 residues long. Germline V gives CDR1 SGHAT, CDR2 FQNNGV. V was shortened by 1 base and J by 5 bases, with 5 bases between the two germline ends. The CDR3 protein is CASSLGRTGELFF. The DNA of the CDR3 is TGTGCCAGCAGCTTAGGACGGACCGGGGAGCTGTTTTTT.

This chain links TRBV25-1 with TRBJ1-5; D not certain. CDR3 length equals 12 residues. The germline V gene has CDR1 MGHDK and CDR2 SYGVNS. The germline V and J ends were trimmed by 2 bases and 4 bases, with 3 bases remaining between them. Here the CDR3 reads CASSEGNQPQHF. The CDR3 region has the DNA TGTGCCAGCAGTGAAGGGAATCAGCCCCAGCATTTT.

This chain uses TRBV5-6 with TRBJ1-1; D call uncertain. The CDR3 is made up of 13 amino acids. Germline assignment: CDR1 SGHDT and CDR2 YYEEEE. Trimming pared 0 bases from V and 11 bases from J, leaving 14 bases between. CDR3 amino acids: CASSLEKGTKAFF. CDR3 sequence (DNA): TGTGCCAGCAGCTTGGAGAAAGGAACGAAGGCTTTCTTT.

This clone was picked up a small number of times. The chain has TRBV7-9 and TRBJ1-1; 7 bases map to TRBD1. Trimming took 1 base from V and 4 from J; bases not matched to a gene: 9. The CDR3 loop spans 16 amino acids. CDR1 and CDR2 (germline): SEHNR, FQNEAQ (reference sequence). CDR3 sequence (DNA): TGTGCCAGCAGCTTAGGTCGAACAGGGGACGGCACTGAAGCTTTCTTT. Translating it yields CASSLGRTGDGTEAFF.

The V gene is TRBV7-3, the J gene TRBJ2-1, with D possibly being TRBD1 or TRBD2 (6 bases each). The V gene lost 5 bases and the J gene lost 7 bases, with 21 bases spanning the gap. CDR3 size: 16 residues. Looked up from germline, CDR1 is SGHTA and CDR2 is FQGTGA. CDR3 DNA: TGTGCCAGCAGCCCCGCCCCGGGGGCACGAGGGAATGAGCAGTTCTTC. Residues: CASSPAPGARGNEQFF.

This chain uses TRBV27 with TRBJ2-5, with D tentatively TRBD2 (5 bases). With 3 bases removed from V and 4 bases from J, the gap between germline ends came to 9 bases. This CDR3 has 13 amino acids. From germline, CDR1 is MNHEY and CDR2 SMNVEV (reference sequence). CDR3 protein: CASSLRSGETQYF. The CDR3 coding sequence is TGTGCCAGCAGTTTGAGAAGCGGAGAGACCCAGTACTTC.

V usage is TRBV15 and J usage is TRBJ1-4; D remains unclear. CDR3 length: 12 residues. V lost 1 base and J 6 bases, leaving 3 bases between the germline ends. Germline CDR1 LNHNV, CDR2 YYDKDF (reference sequence). The CDR3 nucleotides read TGTGCCACCAGCAGAGCGGATGAAAAACTGTTTTTT. Amino acid sequence: CATSRADEKLFF.

CDR3: CASSQVDYNEQFF. The CDR3 nucleotides read TGCGCCAGCAGCCAAGTCGACTACAATGAGCAGTTCTTC. This chain uses TRBV4-3 with TRBJ2-1; D ambiguous. CDR3 length: 13 amino acids. Germline CDR1 and CDR2: LGHNA and YSLEER. Trimming stripped 1 base from V and 3 bases from J, with 4 bases between.

V usage is TRBV10-3 and J usage is TRBJ2-7; 8 positions match TRBD2. Trimming cost V 11 bases and J 6 bases; bases outside gene matches: 12. This CDR3 has 13 amino acids. The germline gives CDR1 ENHRY, CDR2 SYGVKD. The CDR3 reads CASGGRELGEQYV. CDR3 nucleotide sequence: TGTGCCTCGGGAGGGAGGGAACTCGGCGAGCAGTACGTC.

This clone was detected a few times. The chain links TRBV2 to TRBJ2-5, with 7 nucleotides matching TRBD2. Germline CDR1 reads SNHLY; CDR2 reads FYNNEI. Germline trimming cut 4 bases from V and 0 bases from J; bases unmatched to any gene: 5. CDR3 size: 15 residues. CDR3: CASSVFLADQETQYF. Here the CDR3 DNA reads TGTGCCAGCAGTGTTTTTCTAGCGGACCAAGAGACCCAGTACTTC.

The chain is built from TRBV6-5 and TRBJ2-7; 7 bases line up with TRBD1. The trim removed 6 bases at V and 3 bases at J, leaving 5 bases unmatched. The V gene's germline CDR1 is MNHEY and CDR2 SVGAGI. The CDR3 consists of 13 residues. CDR3 DNA sequence: TGTGCCAGCAGAATGACAGGGCTCTACGAGCAGTACTTC. Amino acid sequence: CASRMTGLYEQYF.

The V call is TRBV5-1, the J call TRBJ1-1; D not certain. Germline lookup yields CDR1 SGHRS and CDR2 YFSETQ. The V end lost 5 bases, the J end lost 4 bases, and 15 bases lay between the germline ends. The CDR3 is 14 residues long. DNA of the CDR3: TGCGCCAGCAGTCCCGGTCGTGATGGCACTGAAGCTTTCTTT. Translation gives CASSPGRDGTEAFF.

The chain uses TRBV18 and TRBJ2-2, with TRBD2 matching 8 bases. Trimming at V came to 3 bases and at J to 1 base, leaving 4 bases not matched to a gene. The CDR3 consists of 16 residues. Looked up from germline, CDR1 is KGHSH and CDR2 is LQKENI. CDR3 amino acids: CASSPQTSVNTGELFF. The CDR3 nucleotides read TGTGCCAGCTCACCCCAGACTAGCGTGAACACCGGGGAGCTGTTTTTT.

CDR3 residues: CASSPGTGGSGTDTQYF. The CDR3 coding sequence is TGTGCCAGCAGCCCCGGGACAGGGGGATCGGGCACAGATACGCAGTATTTT. The chain employs TRBV9 and TRBJ2-3; 11 bases fit TRBD1. V dropped 4 bases and J dropped 1; count of bases not matched to a gene: 8. CDR3 length: 17 amino acids. Germline values: CDR1 SGDLS, CDR2 YYNGEE.